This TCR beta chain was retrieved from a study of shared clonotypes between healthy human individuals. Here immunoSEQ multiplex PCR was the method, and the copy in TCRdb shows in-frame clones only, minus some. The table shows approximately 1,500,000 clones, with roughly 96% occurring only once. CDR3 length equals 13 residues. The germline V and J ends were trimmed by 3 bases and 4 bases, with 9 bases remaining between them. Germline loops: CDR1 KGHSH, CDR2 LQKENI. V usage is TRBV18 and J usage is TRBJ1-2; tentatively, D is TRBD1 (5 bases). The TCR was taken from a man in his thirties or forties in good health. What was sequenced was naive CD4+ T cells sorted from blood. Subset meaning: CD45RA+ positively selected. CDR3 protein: CASSPQGLYGYTF. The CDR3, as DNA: TGTGCCAGCTCACCCCAGGGTCTCTATGGCTACACCTTC. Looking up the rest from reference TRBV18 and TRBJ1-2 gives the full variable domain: NAGVMQNPRHLVRRRGQEARLRCSPMKGHSHVYWYRQLPEEGLKFMVYLQKENIIDESGMPKERFSAEFPKEGPSILRIQQVVRGDSAAYFCASSPQGLYGYTFGSGTRLTVV.